A single sample is the source of the 20 T cell receptor beta chains below, sequenced in a study of shared clonotypes between healthy human individuals. The data were produced by immunoSEQ multiplex PCR, yet TCRdb's version contains in-frame clones alone and is incomplete. The sample lists a few million clones, 92% seen once, with approximately 0.4% in the top ten. Sequenced material: naive CD4+ T cells from PBMCs. The subset: CD45RA+ positively selected. The receptors were sampled from a man younger than 30 in good health. Some clones in this sample may be carry-over from other donors' samples.

The rearrangement links TRBV21-1 to TRBJ2-6; TRBD2 is taken as the D call from the table, unchecked against the DNA. TRBV21-1 is given as a pseudogene. The CDR3 is 9 residues long. In DNA, the CDR3 is TGTGCCAGCAGCCTAGAGGGGACTTTC. Translated, it gives CASSLEGTF.

This clone appeared a single time. V usage is TRBV27 and J usage is TRBJ2-1, with D maybe TRBD1 (6 bases). Trimming removed 6 bases from V and 4 bases from J, with 16 bases in between. Germline CDR1 MNHEY, CDR2 SMNVEV (reference sequence). CDR3 length: 15 amino acids. The CDR3 spells CASRAGTNKYNEQFF. The CDR3 nucleotides read TGTGCCAGCAGGGCCGGGACAAACAAATACAATGAGCAGTTCTTC.

The rearrangement joins TRBV28 to TRBJ2-7; 10 bases map to TRBD1. The V and J ends lost 4 bases and 3 bases, in that order; junction bases with no gene match: 6. CDR3 size: 15 residues. CDR1 is MDHEN and CDR2 is SYDVKM in the germline V gene. The CDR3 bases are TGTGCCAGCAGTTACCACGGGACAGGGGACTACGAGCAGTACTTC. It codes for CASSYHGTGDYEQYF.

V is TRBV5-1 and J is TRBJ1-3; D call uncertain. Germline CDR1 and CDR2: SGHRS and YFSETQ. This CDR3 is built from 14 residues. The V gene lost 3 bases and the J gene lost 0 bases, with 7 bases spanning the gap. The CDR3 is CASSSTDSGNTIYF. The CDR3 DNA reads TGCGCCAGCAGCTCCACCGACTCTGGAAACACCATATATTTT.

This rearrangement joins TRBV13 to TRBJ2-1, with 8 nucleotides matching TRBD2. Trimming at V came to 5 bases and at J to 6 bases, leaving 12 bases not matched to a gene. Germline assignment: CDR1 PRHDT and CDR2 FYEKMQ (reference sequence). The CDR3 is 16 residues long. CDR3 loop: CASSPRRIAGFNEQFF. CDR3 bases: TGTGCCAGCAGCCCCCGGAGGATAGCGGGGTTCAATGAGCAGTTCTTC. Based on the CDR3 plus reference TRBV13 and TRBJ2-1, the full variable domain is AAGVIQSPRHLIKEKRETATLKCYPIPRHDTVYWYQQGPGQDPQFLISFYEKMQSDKGSIPDRFSAQQFSDYHSELNMSSLELGDSALYFCASSPRRIAGFNEQFFGPGTRLTVL.

The chain carries TRBV7-9 and TRBJ1-4; D gene uncertain. This CDR3 spans 15 amino acids. Looked up from germline, CDR1 is SEHNR and CDR2 is FQNEAQ (reference sequence). The V end was cut by 5 bases, the J end by 5 bases, with 15 bases between. The CDR3, as DNA: TGTGCCAGCAGCCTACAGAGGGTGGGGAATGAAAAACTGTTTTTT. It is translated as CASSLQRVGNEKLFF. Drawing the rest from reference TRBV7-9 and TRBJ1-4, the complete variable domain is DTGVSQNPRHKITKRGQNVTFRCDPISEHNRLYWYRQTLGQGPEFLTYFQNEAQLEKSRLLSDRFSAERPKGSFSTLEIQRTEQGDSAMYLCASSLQRVGNEKLFFGSGTQLSVL.

This chain connects TRBV7-2 to TRBJ1-4; 8 bases line up with TRBD1. Trimming cost V 1 base and J 8 bases; bases outside gene matches: 3. Germline V gene data show CDR1 as SGHTA and CDR2 as FQGNSA. The CDR3 runs 14 residues. CDR3 in DNA: TGTGCCAGCAGCTTAGAGTCAGGGGGCGAAAAACTGTTTTTT. It is translated as CASSLESGGEKLFF.

A remark on this clone: The same CDR3 also results from other DNA sequences found in this sample. V gene TRBV11-3 combines with J gene TRBJ2-5; 8 bases align to TRBD1. Germline loops: CDR1 SGHNT, CDR2 YENEEA. The V segment lost 8 bases and the J segment 5 bases; nucleotides outside the gene matches: 10. The CDR3 runs to 14 residues. The CDR3: CASSSGQGRETQYF. The CDR3 DNA reads TGTGCCAGCTCTTCTGGACAGGGCCGGGAGACCCAGTACTTC.

The rearrangement uses TRBV7-2 and TRBJ2-2; TRBD1 might be the D (6 bases). The CDR3 is 16 residues long. Germline V gene data show CDR1 as SGHTA and CDR2 as FQGNSA. V shed 0 bases and J shed 1 base, with 9 bases lying between them. The CDR3 nucleotides are TGTGCCAGCAGCTTAGCCGGGACACAGAACACCGGGGAGCTGTTTTTT. Encoded protein: CASSLAGTQNTGELFF.

The chain employs TRBV29-1 and TRBJ1-1, with a weak D call TRBD1 (5 bases). The CDR3 is made up of 13 amino acids. V lost 3 bases and J 0 bases, leaving 8 bases between the germline ends. CDR1 SQVTM and CDR2 ANQGSEA come from the germline V gene. The CDR3: CSVDTDMNTEAFF. The CDR3 DNA sequence: TGCAGCGTTGACACGGACATGAACACTGAAGCTTTCTTT.

The chain employs TRBV7-2 and TRBJ1-3; D might be TRBD1 (5 bases). The CDR3 consists of 13 residues. The ends were cut back, 4 bases at V and 8 bases at J, with 12 bases in the middle. Germline V gene lookup returns CDR1 SGHTA and CDR2 FQGNSA. The CDR3: CASSSATGDTIYF. CDR3 nucleotide sequence: TGTGCCAGCAGCTCTGCTACGGGGGACACCATATATTTT.

The J gene is TRBJ1-5, the V gene TRBV19, with D possibly TRBD1 on 6 matching bases. Trimming left V 5 bases short and J 7 bases short, with 15 bases between. Germline CDR1 LNHDA, CDR2 SQIVND (reference sequence). The CDR3 extends over 14 amino acids. This CDR3 reads CASSAQGGRQPQHF. The CDR3 bases are TGTGCCAGTAGTGCACAGGGAGGGAGACAGCCCCAGCATTTT.

For this clone: Other DNA sequences in the sample encode the same CDR3. The chain links TRBV11-2 to TRBJ2-7; a weak D match, TRBD1 (6 bases). The V gene's germline CDR1 is SGHAT and CDR2 FQNNGV. The CDR3 is 12 amino acids. Trimming removed 5 bases at V and 3 bases at J, with 8 bases between. The DNA of the CDR3 is TGTGCCAGCAGCCCACAGGGCTACGAGCAGTACTTC. As protein: CASSPQGYEQYF. The whole variable domain, filled in from reference TRBV11-2 and TRBJ2-7, reads EAGVAQSPRYKIIEKRQSVAFWCNPISGHATLYWYQQILGQGPKLLIQFQNNGVVDDSQLPKDRFSAERLKGVDSTLKIQPAKLEDSAVYLCASSPQGYEQYFGPGTRLTVT.

The chain couples TRBV5-6 to TRBJ1-1, with a weak D call TRBD1 (5 bases). The CDR3 spans 15 residues. CDR1 SGHDT and CDR2 YYEEEE come from the germline V gene. Trimming shortened V by 1 base and J by 10 bases, and 20 bases separated the two germline ends. CDR3 residues: CASSLNIPGSPIAFF. The CDR3 nucleotides are TGTGCCAGCAGCTTGAATATTCCAGGGAGCCCGATAGCTTTCTTT. Full variable domain (outside the CDR3, taken from reference TRBV5-6 and TRBJ1-1): DAGVTQSPTHLIKTRGQQVTLRCSPKSGHDTVSWYQQALGQGPQFIFQYYEEEERQRGNFPDRFSGHQFPNYSSELNVNALLLGDSALYLCASSLNIPGSPIAFFGQGTRLTVV.

The V and J genes are TRBV29-1 and TRBJ2-3; D gene unclear. V lost 4 bases, J lost 0 bases, and 14 bases lay in between. CDR1 SQVTM and CDR2 ANQGSEA come from the germline V gene. There are 15 residues in the CDR3. The CDR3 sequence: CSVVPGRPSTDTQYF. As DNA, the CDR3 is TGCAGCGTTGTCCCCGGCAGGCCAAGCACAGATACGCAGTATTTT.

Only one count was recorded for this clone. The gene calls are TRBV6-1 and TRBJ2-2, with D unclear. Trimming pared 6 bases from V and 9 bases from J, leaving 17 bases between. Germline CDR1 and CDR2: MNHNS and SASEGT. This CDR3 comprises 14 residues. CDR3 nucleotide sequence: TGTGCCAGCAGCCGACGACCGGGTTCTAGGGAGCTGTTTTTT. It codes for CASSRRPGSRELFF.

This clone was counted once. The V and J genes are TRBV7-9 and TRBJ1-6, with 8 bases matching TRBD1. Germline CDR1 is SEHNR and CDR2 is FQNEAQ (reference sequence). With 4 bases clipped from V and 10 bases from J, the junction kept 9 bases outside the gene matches. This CDR3 has 15 amino acids. CDR3 in DNA: TGTGCCAGCAGCTCACTAGGACAGGGAGAGTCACCCCTCCACTTT. The encoded protein is CASSSLGQGESPLHF.

In regard to this clone: Other nucleotide sequences in the sample specify the same CDR3. This chain connects TRBV5-4 to TRBJ2-1, with 11 nucleotides matching TRBD2. The CDR3 is 14 amino acids. Germline-derived CDR1 and CDR2 are SGHNT and YYREEE (reference sequence). V shed 0 bases, J shed 10 bases, and the junction held 3 bases outside the gene matches. CDR3 sequence: CASSLGLAGGEQFF. The CDR3 DNA reads TGTGCCAGCAGCTTGGGTCTAGCGGGAGGCGAGCAGTTCTTC.

Written as DNA, the CDR3 is TGCGCCAGCAGCTCGGTGGGAGGGTGGGGCAATGAGCAGTTCTTC. This sequence encodes CASSSVGGWGNEQFF. The chain joins TRBV5-1 to TRBJ2-1; 7 bases match TRBD2. Germline V lookup: CDR1 SGHRS, CDR2 YFSETQ. The CDR3 covers 15 residues. The V segment lost 3 bases and the J segment 6 bases; nucleotides outside the gene matches: 9.

The J gene is TRBJ2-3, the V gene TRBV11-2; the D gene is possibly TRBD2 (5 bases). The CDR3 loop spans 16 amino acids. The V gene lost 1 base and the J gene lost 0 bases, with 11 bases spanning the gap. Looked up from germline, CDR1 is SGHAT and CDR2 is FQNNGV. The CDR3, as DNA: TGTGCCAGCAGCTTAGGGCAGCGGTATAGCACAGATACGCAGTATTTT. This sequence encodes CASSLGQRYSTDTQYF. Variable domain in full (rest from reference TRBV11-2 and TRBJ2-3): EAGVAQSPRYKIIEKRQSVAFWCNPISGHATLYWYQQILGQGPKLLIQFQNNGVVDDSQLPKDRFSAERLKGVDSTLKIQPAKLEDSAVYLCASSLGQRYSTDTQYFGPGTRLTVL.